This T cell receptor beta chain was sequenced in a study of esophageal squamous cell carcinoma under preoperative chemotherapy. Background on the study: Samples included peripheral blood T cells as well as tumor-infiltrating lymphocytes.

A single record per CDR3 protein comes from TCRdb applying MiXCR to the PCR reads. The table includes roughly 30,000 distinct CDR3 sequences, approximately 55% detected once. In its sample, this clonotype was seen many times. Its specificity is not known. Indicated time point: after preoperative PTX-NDP chemotherapy. Paclitaxel-nedaplatin chemotherapy was given to patients ahead of their surgery. The study's findings and limits: After chemotherapy, TCR diversity rose significantly in peripheral T cells but not in tumor-infiltrating lymphocytes. Paclitaxel-nedaplatin therapy caused immediate, substantial clonotype frequency changes.

The sequence was collected from a human donor with esophageal squamous cell carcinoma. The donor label of this sample is uncertain. This specimen was acquired from a patient given preoperative chemotherapy.

The CDR3 DNA reads as TGTGCCAGCAGCTACGTAGCGGGATCACAAGAGACCCAGTACTTC. Residues: CASSYVAGSQETQYF. The chain recombines TRBV7-2 with TRBJ2-5, with 8 bases that match TRBD2. The CDR3 has 15 amino acids. The V gene end was trimmed by 4 bases and the J gene end by 2 bases; junction bases not matched to a gene: 6. CDR1 is SGHTA and CDR2 is FQGNSA in the germline V gene.